The 32 T cell receptor beta chains reported below all come from one sample, sequenced in a study of blood T cells in healthy people across ages. Alongside a J-beta primer mix, a sample-barcoded 5' primer served in a second PCR lasting roughly 7 to 12 cycles. TCRdb passed the 5' RACE reads through MiXCR, listing each CDR3 protein once. The sample consists of about 1.4 million distinct CDR3 sequences, roughly 60% of them appearing once. Sequencing input: blood. The origin of the receptors is a man aged 18 to 29 in good health.

This clonotype was counted a single time. The chain uses TRBV6-5 and TRBJ2-5; 14 bases fit TRBD2. The end of the DNA aligns better with TRBJ2-7, so the J call may be wrong. The V gene's germline CDR1 is MNHEY and CDR2 SVGAGI. The CDR3 spans 16 residues. The CDR3 DNA follows: TGTGCCAGCAGTACCAAGACTAGCGGGAGGGCCTACGAGCAGTACTTC. It codes for CASSTKTSGRAYEQYF.

This clonotype has only one observation. The rearrangement links TRBV5-6 to TRBJ1-2; D gene ambiguous. The V and J ends lost 6 bases and 2 bases respectively, with 8 bases between them. From germline, CDR1 is SGHDT and CDR2 YYEEEE. This CDR3 region has 12 residues. The CDR3 DNA reads TGTGCCAGCACCGGAGAAAACTATGGCTACACCTTC. This encodes CASTGENYGYTF. Supplemented by reference TRBV5-6 and TRBJ1-2, the full variable domain reads DAGVTQSPTHLIKTRGQQVTLRCSPKSGHDTVSWYQQALGQGPQFIFQYYEEEERQRGNFPDRFSGHQFPNYSSELNVNALLLGDSALYLCASTGENYGYTFGSGTRLTVV.

V gene TRBV5-5 combines with J gene TRBJ1-4; 7 nucleotides align to TRBD1. CDR3 length equals 17 residues. V lost 1 base, J lost 3 bases, and 9 bases stayed unmatched. Germline CDR1 is SGHKS and CDR2 is YYEKEE (reference sequence). Here the CDR3 reads CASSLSIRGFANEKLFF. For the CDR3, the DNA is TGTGCCAGCAGCTTGTCGATCAGGGGGTTTGCTAATGAAAAACTGTTTTTT.

The CDR3 reads CASSPPAPGNGYTF. CDR3 coding DNA: TGTGCCAGCTCACCACCGGCGCCAGGGAATGGCTACACCTTC. This chain links TRBV18 with TRBJ1-2; weak D call: TRBD1 (5 bases). Trimming took 0 bases from V and 6 from J, leaving 11 bases between them. The length of the CDR3 is 14 residues. Germline V gives CDR1 KGHSH, CDR2 LQKENI.

The V and J genes are TRBV6-2 or TRBV6-3 and TRBJ2-7; D possibly corresponds to TRBD1 (5 bases). The ends were cut back, 5 bases at V and 2 bases at J, with 13 bases in the middle. Germline V gene data show CDR1 as MNHEY and CDR2 as SVGEGT. CDR3 size: 14 residues. CDR3 residues: CASSDDSDAYEQYF. For the CDR3, the DNA is TGTGCCAGCAGTGACGACAGTGATGCCTACGAGCAGTACTTC.

This clonotype was observed a few times. This chain links TRBV7-2 with TRBJ2-3, with D unclear. V lost 3 bases and J lost 0, with 7 bases in between. Germline V gene data show CDR1 as SGHTA and CDR2 as FQGNSA. The CDR3 loop spans 14 amino acids. DNA of the CDR3: TGTGCCAGCAGCTTGACGGCTAGCACAGATACGCAGTATTTT. Its translation is CASSLTASTDTQYF. The variable domain in full, completed from reference TRBV7-2 and TRBJ2-3, reads GAGVSQSPSNKVTEKGKDVELRCDPISGHTALYWYRQSLGQGLEFLIYFQGNSAPDKSGLPSDRFSAERTGGSVSTLTIQRTQQEDSAVYLCASSLTASTDTQYFGPGTRLTVL.

The chain recombines TRBV20-1 with TRBJ2-1; D gene uncertain. Germline loops: CDR1 DFQATT, CDR2 SNEGSKA (reference sequence). Trimming left V 2 bases short and J 7 bases short, with 6 bases between. This CDR3 is built from 11 residues. In nucleotides, the CDR3 is TGCAGTGCTAGAATCCAGAATGAGCAGTTCTTC. This gives the protein CSARIQNEQFF.

The rearrangement joins TRBV20-1 to TRBJ2-7; 9 nucleotides match TRBD2. Trimming at V came to 3 bases and at J to 5 bases, leaving 8 bases not matched to a gene. Looked up from germline, CDR1 is DFQATT and CDR2 is SNEGSKA (reference sequence). This CDR3 contains 14 residues. The CDR3 DNA is TGCAGTGCTAGCCCCGCGGGAGGGAATCACGAGCAGTACTTC. Translated: CSASPAGGNHEQYF.

The genes are TRBV14 and TRBJ2-3, with TRBD1 matching 7 bases. V lost 4 bases, J lost 0 bases, and 10 bases stayed unmatched. The CDR3 extends over 17 amino acids. Germline loops: CDR1 SGHDN, CDR2 FVKESK. CDR3 bases: TGTGCCAGCAGCCGACGGACAGGCCGACCTAGCACAGATACGCAGTATTTT. Protein: CASSRRTGRPSTDTQYF.

The chain couples TRBV13 to TRBJ2-4; 7 nucleotides align to TRBD1. The better agreement between TRBJ2-7 and the DNA end casts doubt on the J call. The germline CDR1 and CDR2 sequences are PRHDT and FYEKMQ (reference sequence). The CDR3 covers 14 residues. The CDR3 loop reads CASSKRDSLYEQYF. The CDR3 DNA sequence: TGTGCCAGCAGCAAAAGGGACAGTTTATACGAGCAGTACTTC.

The V gene is TRBV7-2, the J gene TRBJ2-7; 7 positions match TRBD1. The germline gives CDR1 SGHTA, CDR2 FQGNSA. Trimming at V came to 1 base and at J to 3 bases, leaving 3 bases not matched to a gene. CDR3 length equals 14 residues. CDR3 sequence (DNA): TGTGCCAGCAGCTTAGGGGACAGTATCTACGAGCAGTACTTC. Protein product: CASSLGDSIYEQYF.

The J gene is TRBJ1-4, the V gene TRBV10-2; no definite D call. The CDR3 runs 14 residues. Germline values: CDR1 WSHSY, CDR2 SAAADI. The germline V and J ends were trimmed by 4 bases and 0 bases, with 6 bases remaining between them. CDR3: CASSGGPTNEKLFF. Here the CDR3 DNA reads TGCGCCAGCAGTGGAGGTCCAACTAATGAAAAACTGTTTTTT.

This clonotype was detected only a few times. The rearrangement joins TRBV10-3 to TRBJ2-7; 7 nucleotides line up with TRBD1. CDR1 is ENHRY and CDR2 is SYGVKD in the germline V gene. Trimming at V came to 5 bases and at J to 4 bases, leaving 5 bases not matched to a gene. There are 13 residues in the CDR3. The CDR3 DNA is TGTGCCATCAGTCGACAGGGCGAATACGAGCAGTACTTC. Amino acids: CAISRQGEYEQYF.

The rearrangement links TRBV10-3 to TRBJ2-1; D remains ambiguous. This CDR3 has 16 residues. CDR1 and CDR2 from the germline V gene are ENHRY and SYGVKD. Trimming stripped 2 bases from V and 0 bases from J, with 11 bases between. This CDR3 is CAISEARTGSYNEQFF. DNA for the CDR3: TGTGCCATCAGTGAGGCGCGGACCGGCTCCTACAATGAGCAGTTCTTC.

A word on this clonotype: The junction and the germline gene differ at one end; a read error may be behind it. This chain links TRBV30 with TRBJ1-1; no firm D call. This CDR3 is 11 amino acids long. Germline V gives CDR1 GTSNPN, CDR2 SVGIG (reference sequence). The CDR3 here is CAGSDEAEAFF. In DNA, the CDR3 is TGTGCCGGGAGTGACGAGGCTGAAGCTTTCTTT.

This rearrangement joins TRBV20-1 to TRBJ2-1; 7 bases agree with TRBD1. Unmatched junction bases numbered 7, after V lost 3 bases and J lost 8 bases. The CDR3 loop spans 13 amino acids. CDR1 is DFQATT and CDR2 is SNEGSKA in the germline V gene (reference sequence). CDR3 sequence reads: CSASDRTGDEQFF. CDR3 sequence (DNA): TGCAGTGCTAGTGATCGGACAGGCGATGAGCAGTTCTTC.

CDR3 nucleotides: TGTGCCACCAGCTCGGAATCCTACGAGCAGTACTTC. It is translated as CATSSESYEQYF. J is TRBJ2-7 and V is TRBV15; D uncertain. Per the germline V gene, CDR1 is LNHNV and CDR2 is YYDKDF (reference sequence). V shed 5 bases and J shed 1 base, with 6 bases lying between them. The CDR3 spans 12 residues.

This clonotype showed up many times. This chain links TRBV20-1 with TRBJ2-1, with D perhaps TRBD2 (6 bases). V gave up 5 bases and J gave up 4 bases, with 12 bases separating them. The CDR3 consists of 13 residues. Germline values: CDR1 DFQATT, CDR2 SNEGSKA (reference sequence). This CDR3 is CSAPGTSYNEQFF. CDR3 DNA sequence: TGCAGTGCTCCCGGGACTTCATACAATGAGCAGTTCTTC.

The J gene is TRBJ2-6, the V gene TRBV7-9; 7 bases are a match to TRBD1. The length of the CDR3 is 18 residues. The germline CDR1 and CDR2 sequences are SEHNR and FQNEAQ (reference sequence). J lost 2 bases, V lost 8 bases, and 15 bases had no gene match. The CDR3 here is CASPLTPQGTPGANVLTF. The CDR3 DNA follows: TGTGCCAGCCCGCTAACTCCACAGGGGACCCCTGGGGCCAACGTCCTGACTTTC.

This clonotype occurred a few times. J is TRBJ2-5 and V is TRBV6-2 or TRBV6-3; TRBD2 agrees at 11 bases. Germline CDR1 MNHEY, CDR2 SVGEGT. The V and J ends lost 5 bases and 5 bases, in that order; junction bases with no gene match: 16. The CDR3 is 18 residues long. Written as DNA, the CDR3 is TGTGCCAGCAGTCAGCGACCGGGACTAGCGGTCGGTCGGGAGACCCAGTACTTC. Protein sequence: CASSQRPGLAVGRETQYF.

V usage is TRBV27 and J usage is TRBJ1-1, with a weak D call TRBD1 (5 bases). The V and J ends lost 6 bases and 4 bases respectively, with 18 bases between them. Germline-derived CDR1 and CDR2 are MNHEY and SMNVEV (reference sequence). This CDR3 has 15 amino acids. The CDR3 reads CASRGRELVVTEAFF. The DNA for the CDR3 is TGTGCCAGCAGAGGCAGGGAGCTGGTGGTCACTGAAGCTTTCTTT.

This clonotype turned up a few times. V usage is TRBV20-1 and J usage is TRBJ2-1; 8 nucleotides align to TRBD2. The CDR3 sequence is 17 residues long. The V segment lost 5 bases and the J segment 0 bases; nucleotides outside the gene matches: 12. Germline V lookup: CDR1 DFQATT, CDR2 SNEGSKA (reference sequence). CDR3 coding DNA: TGCAGTGCTTCTCCTATTTTAGCGGGGAGCTCCTACAATGAGCAGTTCTTC. Amino acids: CSASPILAGSSYNEQFF.

This clonotype was recorded a few times. The rearrangement joins TRBV4-3 to TRBJ2-7, with 9 bases identical to TRBD1. Trimming removed 2 bases from V and 5 bases from J; junction bases left unmatched: 4. Per the germline V gene, CDR1 is LGHNA and CDR2 is YSLEER. The CDR3 has 14 residues. This CDR3 reads CASSQSDRGNEQYF. The DNA for the CDR3 is TGCGCCAGCAGCCAATCCGACAGGGGGAACGAGCAGTACTTC.

The rearrangement joins TRBV3-1 to TRBJ1-5, with 9 bases identical to TRBD1. The CDR3 covers 13 residues. In germline, CDR1 is LGHDT, CDR2 YNNKEL (reference sequence). Losses at the gene ends were 3 bases for V and 9 bases for J; bases not matched to a gene: 3. This chain's CDR3 is CASSHGTGRPQHF. DNA for the CDR3: TGTGCCAGCAGCCACGGGACAGGGCGGCCCCAGCATTTT.

The sample holds a few counts of this clonotype. V gene TRBV4-1 combines with J gene TRBJ1-4; 10 bases map to TRBD1. V was pared by 0 bases and J by 0 bases, with 7 bases of the junction left unmatched. Germline CDR1 MGHRA, CDR2 YSYEKL. CDR3 length: 19 residues. The CDR3 nucleotides are TGCGCCAGCAGCCAAGATTGGGACAGGGGCTATCCAACTAATGAAAAACTGTTTTTT. Translation: CASSQDWDRGYPTNEKLFF.

This rearrangement joins TRBV5-1 to TRBJ1-1; 8 positions match TRBD1. J lost 2 bases, V lost 4 bases, and 7 bases had no gene match. The CDR3 covers 15 residues. CDR1 SGHRS and CDR2 YFSETQ come from the germline V gene. This CDR3 is CASSPLDRANTEAFF. CDR3 nucleotide sequence: TGCGCCAGCAGCCCGTTGGACAGGGCTAACACTGAAGCTTTCTTT.

This chain links TRBV9 with TRBJ2-7; 8 bases fit TRBD2. Germline V gene lookup returns CDR1 SGDLS and CDR2 YYNGEE. The J segment lost 7 bases and the V segment lost 3 bases, leaving 9 bases of the junction unmatched. CDR3 size: 14 residues. The CDR3 is CASSAQRGRGEQYF. DNA for the CDR3: TGTGCCAGCAGCGCCCAGCGGGGGAGAGGAGAGCAGTACTTC.

This clonotype was picked up one time. The chain is built from TRBV5-1 and TRBJ2-5; the D gene is possibly TRBD2 (6 bases). The CDR3 contains 15 residues. V was clipped by 4 bases and J by 5 bases, with 18 bases between them. Germline assignment: CDR1 SGHRS and CDR2 YFSETQ. The CDR3 DNA follows: TGCGCCAGCAGCCCTGCGATGGGGAGGAGTGAGACCCAGTACTTC. Translating gives CASSPAMGRSETQYF.

The chain employs TRBV9 and TRBJ2-3; 8 positions agree with TRBD2. V shed 0 bases and J 5 bases; nucleotides not matched to a gene: 5. Germline assignment: CDR1 SGDLS and CDR2 YYNGEE. The CDR3 contains 15 residues. The DNA of the CDR3 is TGTGCCAGCAGCGTAGTGTCGGGAGGGAGAGATACGCAGTATTTT. Its translation is CASSVVSGGRDTQYF. The variable domain in full, completed from reference TRBV9 and TRBJ2-3, reads DSGVTQTPKHLITATGQRVTLRCSPRSGDLSVYWYQQSLDQGLQFLIQYYNGEERAKGNILERFSAQQFPDLHSELNLSSLELGDSALYFCASSVVSGGRDTQYFGPGTRLTVL.

The chain is built from TRBV9 and TRBJ2-3, with D unresolved. CDR1 and CDR2 (germline): SGDLS, YYNGEE. The V end lost 0 bases, the J end lost 2 bases, and 13 bases lay between the germline ends. The CDR3 sequence is 16 residues long. CDR3 amino acids: CASSVDLAANTDTQYF. The CDR3 bases are TGTGCCAGCAGCGTAGACCTGGCGGCAAACACAGATACGCAGTATTTT.

The chain uses TRBV20-1 and TRBJ2-3; no clear D. Deletions cut 0 bases from V and 0 bases from J, with 4 bases between. This CDR3 spans 13 amino acids. Germline CDR1 DFQATT, CDR2 SNEGSKA (reference sequence). In DNA form, the CDR3 reads TGCAGTGCTAGAGAAGATAGCACAGATACGCAGTATTTT. It is translated as CSAREDSTDTQYF.

The genes are TRBV4-2 and TRBJ2-5; no firm D call. Judging by the DNA end, TRBJ2-7 fits better; the J call may be wrong. Germline lookup yields CDR1 LGHNA and CDR2 YNFKEQ. The CDR3 is 14 amino acids. CDR3 in DNA: TGTGCCAGCAGCCAAGAGGACCCGAACTACGAGCAGTACTTC. It encodes CASSQEDPNYEQYF.